This T cell receptor beta chain is from a study of T cell responses to AZD1222 COVID-19 vaccine. Details on this clone: What it binds is unknown.

This CDR3 region has 13 residues. Trimming took off 5 bases at V and 6 bases at J, with 13 bases between the two ends. Study conclusions and caveats: In a largely white British group with more females than males, clonal diversity was possibly underestimated.

Data came from immunoSEQ multiplex PCR; TCRdb stores just in-frame clones and leaves some out. The repertoire holds fewer than 200,000 clones, 94% seen once, with around 1.6% in the top ten. The TCR comes from an adult who received the AZD1222 COVID-19 vaccine. The chain joins TRBV12-3 or TRBV12-4 to TRBJ1-1; D not certain. Sequencing was performed on peripheral blood, taken 28 days after the second AZD1222 dose. For the CDR3, the DNA is TGTGCCAGCAGTGCCGGAAGGGCGGCTGAAGCTTTCTTT. The encoded protein is CASSAGRAAEAFF.